This note documents a single T cell receptor beta chain sequence. No cognate antigen has been identified for it. No quality values exist for individual bases; no much larger clone is one base distant. Receptor libraries were prepared by 5' RACE. TCRdb lists the instrument as Illumina HiSeq 2000. Template switching added a universal primer binding site, and the final cDNA carried a unique molecular identifier that allowed TCR cDNA molecules to be counted accurately. Specific primers in the conserved constant-segment region were used to synthesize first-strand cDNA for the TCR alpha and beta chains. Each cDNA library was double barcoded, with a SMART-Mk sample barcode plus Illumina barcodes, to control for contamination. TruSeq adapter sequences, together with Illumina sample barcodes, were added in two successive PCR steps. Sequencing of the TCR alpha and beta cDNA libraries was done on the Illumina HiSeq platform using custom primers. The authors' analysis ran thus. MiGEC processed the raw reads to extract unique molecular identifiers, while MiXCR was used to determine the CDR3 positions. Recombination models were inferred per individual with the repgenHMM and IGoR tools using an EM algorithm. The tcR package in R was used for shared clonotype analysis, with sharing normalized by the product of cloneset sizes. Out-of-frame nonproductive sequences were analyzed to study raw recombination free of thymic and clonal selection effects. TCRdb handled the public reads itself, with Q25 trimming in fastp and clone calling in MiXCR, and kept productive beta chains. Here each entry gathers all rows of one CDR3 protein and keeps the most common genes and DNA. The V and J calls come from TCRdb's annotation, not from the publication. This sample lists about 720,000 distinct CDR3 sequences; about 18% were detected once. The leading ten clones occupy roughly 13% of the sample.

This sample is drawn from a study of identical twins (dated by TCRdb to 2016 to 2018). In the study overall: To test whether fetal clonotypes persist, the study used deep sequencing on TCR alpha and beta repertoires from monozygotic twins, unrelated adults of various ages, and cord blood. To rule out contamination, replicate twin experiments were performed at different times with different library preparation protocols. Points the paper makes about the study in general: Compared with coincidental sharing between unrelated individuals, an excess of low generation-probability sequences was observed among out-of-frame TCR alpha sequences shared between twins. In monozygotic twins, recombination models systematically underestimated out-of-frame TCR alpha sharing, but the models matched the sharing seen between unrelated individuals. Excess twin sharing in beta out-of-frame sequences was weaker because fewer shared sequences lowered the signal-to-noise ratio. Because the same donors could not be followed over many years, the conclusions depended on cross-sectional statistical analysis. Zero-insertion analyses could be partly confounded by invariant T cells such as MAIT and iNKT, though diverse VJ usage argued against such confounding for most clonotypes. Abundant cord blood beta clonotypes carried fewer insertions; young adult naive repertoires showed a weaker similar trend, while memory repertoires showed none.

All donors were healthy Caucasians. Three pairs of female monozygotic twins, all aged 18 to 29 years, were included in the twin cohort. The RNA used for TCR libraries was isolated from peripheral blood mononuclear cells. CDR1 and CDR2 are read off the germline V gene as SGHTS and YDEGEE. Measured from the cysteine to the phenylalanine, the CDR3 is 10 residues long. Just the 30-base CDR3 DNA is kept, in frame starting at base 1. V loses 9 bases of germline sequence and J loses 9 bases, and the interval between the two ends is 12 bases. These data also formed part of another study, on T cells expressing NK-cell markers. As that second paper reports: About eight donors provided sorted CD3+CD56+NKG2C+, CD3+CD56+NKG2C- and CD3+CD56-NKG2C+ T-cell subsets, whose TCR beta-chain repertoires were profiled. Seven of the eight sequenced donors were HCMV-seropositive and one was HCMV-seronegative. To restrict sorting to alphabetaTCR-expressing T cells, an anti-gammadeltaTCR antibody was added in several experiments. For several donors, the dominant CD3+CD56+NKG2C+ clonotypes were among the top 10 CD8+ clonotypes and accounted for about 1.0-7.5% of CD8+ T cells. Those dominant clonotypes were again the most abundant among CD3+CD56-NKG2C+ cells in a handful of donors, at about 25-60.1%. Whether the expanded NKG2C-expressing T cell clones were specific for HCMV antigens was left unclear. All eight donors whose samples were sequenced were randomly selected healthy volunteers, three of them men and five women. To determine HCMV serostatus, a commercial ELISA kit was used to detect HCMV-specific IgG in serum. For six donors, unsorted PBMC were also used to sequence bulk peripheral blood T-cell repertoires. MIGEC handled demultiplexing of the reads and grouping by UMI, while MiTCR was used to assemble and quantify clonotypes. To remove erroneous sequences, TCR cDNA sequences were retained only when supported by two or more reads. Downstream repertoire analysis used the tcR package, and clonotypes were matched across fractions by CDR3 nucleotide sequence plus V segment. VDJmatch was used to annotate antigen specificity against VDJdb, with one amino acid substitution in CDR3 permitted.

This chain joins TRBV5-8 to TRBJ2-5; confidence is insufficient to name the D gene. The receptor comes from a woman aged 18-30 years in good health. Sequenced sample: PBMCs. The bases are TGTGCCATCAGACTGAGGCCCCAGTACTTC. Its translation is CAIRLRPQYF.